One sample yielded the 30 T cell receptor beta chains listed below, sequenced in a study of cytomegalovirus exposure and HLA in healthy donors (dated by TCRdb to 2015 to 2018). The library was obtained by the immunoSEQ multiplex PCR assay. For the multiplex PCR, a mixture combining 60 forward primers for TCR Vbeta segments and 13 reverse primers for TCR Jbeta segments was used. The table was pulled from immuneACCESS by TCRdb, which kept in-frame rearrangements only. Such tables lose some clones; where checked, under half of the loss comes from unresolved V genes, and the rest has no known cause. The sample profile shows some 76,000 clones; around 65% of them were found once. The biggest ten clones account for 4% to 5% of the sample. Material for sequencing was PBMCs. Receptors were obtained from a man in his 60s in good health and CMV-seropositive.

This chain links TRBV29-1 with TRBJ1-2; no firm D call. Germline V gives CDR1 SQVTM, CDR2 ANQGSEA. The V and J ends lost 3 bases and 0 bases respectively, with 8 bases between them. The CDR3 extends over 13 amino acids. The CDR3 protein is CSVERPANYGYTF. The CDR3 DNA sequence: TGCAGCGTTGAGCGGCCCGCTAACTATGGCTACACCTTC.

The chain employs TRBV9 and TRBJ2-5, with no clear D. In germline, CDR1 is SGDLS, CDR2 YYNGEE. The CDR3 spans 14 residues. The V gene lost 0 bases and the J gene lost 5 bases, with 11 bases spanning the gap. CDR3 bases: TGTGCCAGCAGCGTAGCTCCAACATTGGAGACCCAGTACTTC. Protein: CASSVAPTLETQYF.

The chain joins TRBV5-1 to TRBJ1-1; D possibly corresponds to TRBD1 (6 bases). Germline V gene lookup returns CDR1 SGHRS and CDR2 YFSETQ. The V and J ends lost 2 bases and 1 base respectively, with 12 bases between them. This CDR3 comprises 15 residues. The CDR3 reads CASSFTQGRNTEAFF. The DNA of the CDR3 is TGCGCCAGCAGCTTCACACAGGGACGGAACACTGAAGCTTTCTTT. Based on the CDR3 plus reference TRBV5-1 and TRBJ1-1, the full variable domain is KAGVTQTPRYLIKTRGQQVTLSCSPISGHRSVSWYQQTPGQGLQFLFEYFSETQRNKGNFPGRFSGRQFSNSRSEMNVSTLELGDSALYLCASSFTQGRNTEAFFGQGTRLTVV.

The chain couples TRBV28 to TRBJ2-1; TRBD2 matches at 9 bases. V shed 2 bases, J shed 7 bases, and the junction held 6 bases outside the gene matches. The CDR3 length is 15 residues. Germline values: CDR1 MDHEN, CDR2 SYDVKM. The chain's CDR3 is CASSLAGGPGNEQFF. For the CDR3, the DNA is TGTGCCAGCAGTTTAGCGGGAGGGCCAGGGAATGAGCAGTTCTTC.

The chain carries TRBV28 and TRBJ2-6; D uncertain. V lost 2 bases to trimming and J lost 4 bases, with 15 bases between them. From germline, CDR1 is MDHEN and CDR2 SYDVKM. The CDR3 loop spans 17 amino acids. CDR3 nucleotides: TGTGCCAGCAGTTTAGAGAGTACTACCGGCGGGGCCAACGTCCTGACTTTC. Translating it yields CASSLESTTGGANVLTF.

The chain uses TRBV13 and TRBJ2-6; a possible D gene is TRBD1 (5 bases). Trimming removed 4 bases at V and 1 base at J, with 14 bases between. Germline V lookup: CDR1 PRHDT, CDR2 FYEKMQ (reference sequence). The CDR3 runs to 17 residues. The CDR3 nucleotides are TGTGCCAGCAGCTCTTGGGGCGCCCTTTCTGGGGCCAACGTCCTGACTTTC. This sequence encodes CASSSWGALSGANVLTF. Filled out from reference TRBV13 and TRBJ2-6, the complete variable domain reads AAGVIQSPRHLIKEKRETATLKCYPIPRHDTVYWYQQGPGQDPQFLISFYEKMQSDKGSIPDRFSAQQFSDYHSELNMSSLELGDSALYFCASSSWGALSGANVLTFGAGSRLTVL.

The CDR3 loop is CASSDRGFGYEQYF. The CDR3, as DNA: TGTGCCAGCAGCGACAGGGGTTTTGGCTACGAGCAGTACTTC. This rearrangement joins TRBV4-2 to TRBJ2-7; 8 bases map to TRBD1. The CDR3 has 14 residues. Per germline, CDR1 LGHNA and CDR2 YNFKEQ. With 5 bases clipped from V and 3 bases from J, the junction kept 6 bases outside the gene matches.

This clone was found a few times. The chain has TRBV2 and TRBJ1-6; D not resolved. This CDR3 spans 15 amino acids. Germline V gene sequence: CDR1 SNHLY, CDR2 FYNNEI. Deletions cut 2 bases from V and 7 bases from J, with 12 bases between. CDR3 nucleotides: TGTGCCAGCAGTGAAAGACAACAAATAAATTCACCCCTCCACTTT. This encodes CASSERQQINSPLHF.

This chain connects TRBV5-6 to TRBJ2-5; a weak D match, TRBD1 (5 bases). CDR1 and CDR2 (germline): SGHDT, YYEEEE. The V end lost 2 bases, the J end lost 4 bases, and 15 bases lay between the germline ends. The CDR3 length is 15 residues. The CDR3 reads CASSLIRALGETQYF. As DNA, the CDR3 is TGTGCCAGCAGCTTAATCAGGGCCCTCGGAGAGACCCAGTACTTC.

This clone came up a few times. This sequence joins TRBV6-1 and TRBJ1-1; D might be TRBD1 (6 bases). The CDR3 consists of 11 residues. Germline CDR1 and CDR2: MNHNS and SASEGT. V lost 11 bases and J lost 5, with 12 bases in between. The CDR3 DNA reads as TGTGCCGCTGTCCAGGGGACTGAAGCTTTCTTT. Encoded protein: CAAVQGTEAFF.

The V and J genes are TRBV7-2 and TRBJ2-5; 8 bases agree with TRBD2. Per germline, CDR1 SGHTA and CDR2 FQGNSA. The CDR3 extends over 15 amino acids. V lost 0 bases, J lost 5 bases, and 5 bases stayed unmatched. CDR3 residues: CASSLAPGGHETQYF. CDR3 nucleotide sequence: TGTGCCAGCAGCTTAGCACCGGGGGGGCACGAGACCCAGTACTTC.

The chain has TRBV4-1 and TRBJ2-1; possibly TRBD2 for D (7 bases). Germline V gene sequence: CDR1 MGHRA, CDR2 YSYEKL. The germline V and J ends were trimmed by 1 base and 0 bases, with 16 bases remaining between them. The length of the CDR3 is 18 residues. The CDR3 spells CASSQVGGGLSSYNEQFF. CDR3 nucleotides: TGCGCCAGCAGCCAAGTAGGGGGGGGACTGAGCTCCTACAATGAGCAGTTCTTC.

V is TRBV10-3 and J is TRBJ2-1; the match to TRBD2 covers 11 bases. Germline CDR1 is ENHRY and CDR2 is SYGVKD. J was trimmed by 10 bases and V by 10 bases; bases with no gene match: 9. CDR3 length: 13 amino acids. CDR3 nucleotides: TGTGCCACTACTAGCGGGGGATCGAGCGAGCAGTTCTTC. Translation: CATTSGGSSEQFF.

This clone turned up a few times. CDR3 protein: CAIRGLDFYEQYF. As DNA, the CDR3 is TGTGCCATCAGGGGACTAGATTTCTACGAGCAGTACTTC. V and J are TRBV10-3 and TRBJ2-7, with 8 bases aligning to TRBD2. The CDR3 is made up of 13 amino acids. V lost 6 bases and J lost 3; bases outside the gene matches: 4. CDR1 and CDR2 from the germline V gene are ENHRY and SYGVKD.

This clone came up a few times. The chain recombines TRBV6-6 with TRBJ2-2, with TRBD1 matching 9 bases. The CDR3 is 16 amino acids. The germline gives CDR1 MNHNY, CDR2 SVGAGI (reference sequence). V shed 6 bases, J shed 1 base, and the junction held 6 bases outside the gene matches. CDR3 bases: TGTGCCAGCAGGGGACCGGGACAGGGGAACACCGGGGAGCTGTTTTTT. The encoded protein is CASRGPGQGNTGELFF.

This clone was detected a few times. The V and J genes are TRBV5-4 and TRBJ1-1, with D perhaps matching TRBD1 (6 bases). V gave up 0 bases and J gave up 0 bases, with 9 bases separating them. CDR1 is SGHNT, CDR2 YYREEE, per germline (reference sequence). The CDR3 consists of 15 residues. The CDR3 sequence: CASSLVQGMNTEAFF. The CDR3, as DNA: TGTGCCAGCAGCTTGGTTCAGGGGATGAACACTGAAGCTTTCTTT.

The chain recombines TRBV5-1 with TRBJ1-1; weak D call: TRBD1 (6 bases). CDR1 and CDR2 (germline): SGHRS, YFSETQ. Trimming took 0 bases from V and 4 from J, leaving 10 bases between them. The CDR3 is made up of 14 amino acids. CDR3 region: CASSLEGVGTEAFF. In DNA form, the CDR3 reads TGCGCCAGCAGCTTGGAGGGGGTGGGCACTGAAGCTTTCTTT.

The J gene is TRBJ2-7, the V gene TRBV12-5; D not resolved. The CDR3 totals 17 residues. Germline V CDR1 and CDR2: LGHNT, FRNRAP. V was pared by 2 bases and J by 2 bases, with 19 bases between. CDR3 coding DNA: TGTGCTAGTGGTTTGCCCACTTCACGGTCCCGTCCCTACGAGCAGTACTTC. Amino acid sequence: CASGLPTSRSRPYEQYF.

Of note for this clone: A junction end diverges from the germline sequence, so it may reflect a read error. This chain uses TRBV5-1 with TRBJ2-1; 9 bases are a match to TRBD1. This CDR3 contains 15 residues. Per germline, CDR1 SGHRS and CDR2 YFSETQ. DNA for the CDR3: TGCGCCAGCAGCTTTTGGGACAGGGTAAACAATGAGCAGCTCTTC. As protein: CASSFWDRVNNEQLF. The variable domain in full, with the rest retrieved from reference TRBV5-1 and TRBJ2-1, is KAGVTQTPRYLIKTRGQQVTLSCSPISGHRSVSWYQQTPGQGLQFLFEYFSETQRNKGNFPGRFSGRQFSNSRSEMNVSTLELGDSALYLCASSFWDRVNNEQLFGPGTRLTVL.

The J gene is TRBJ2-1, the V gene TRBV5-1; TRBD2 matches at 9 bases. CDR3 length: 14 residues. From germline, CDR1 is SGHRS and CDR2 YFSETQ. Trimming removed 3 bases from V and 5 bases from J; junction bases left unmatched: 3. This chain's CDR3 is CASSSLAGDNEQFF. The CDR3, as DNA: TGCGCCAGCAGCTCCTTAGCGGGAGACAATGAGCAGTTCTTC.

CDR3 sequence: CASSRSVPGQGPIDYGYTF. The CDR3 DNA sequence: TGTGCCAGCTCACGTTCCGTCCCGGGACAGGGGCCGATTGATTATGGCTACACCTTC. The V and J genes are TRBV18 and TRBJ1-2; 10 bases map to TRBD1. CDR1 and CDR2 (germline): KGHSH, LQKENI. After removal of 4 bases from V and 5 bases from J, the junction contained 19 bases not matched to a gene. This CDR3 region has 19 residues.

The chain is built from TRBV28 and TRBJ1-5, with 9 bases aligning to TRBD1. The CDR3 sequence is 14 residues long. Trimming removed 4 bases from V and 5 bases from J; junction bases left unmatched: 3. CDR1 MDHEN and CDR2 SYDVKM come from the germline V gene. In DNA form, the CDR3 reads TGTGCCAGCAGTTGGGGACAGGGCTATCAGCCCCAGCATTTT. Protein product: CASSWGQGYQPQHF.

The V and J genes are TRBV23-1 and TRBJ2-7; TRBD2 agrees at 7 bases. TRBV23-1 is annotated as an ORF whose role is uncertain. There are 15 residues in the CDR3. J was trimmed by 7 bases and V by 2 bases; bases with no gene match: 11. The CDR3 DNA reads as TGCGCCAGCAGTCAAGAGAGGGAGGGCCTGGGTGAGCAGTACTTC. Protein sequence: CASSQEREGLGEQYF.

The chain carries TRBV29-1 and TRBJ1-4; D ambiguous. This CDR3 has 13 residues. Germline loops: CDR1 SQVTM, CDR2 ANQGSEA. The V end was cut by 4 bases, the J end by 7 bases, with 13 bases between. The CDR3 protein is CSVAGGLGEKLFF. The CDR3 DNA sequence: TGCAGCGTTGCGGGAGGGTTGGGTGAAAAACTGTTTTTT.

The chain carries TRBV9 and TRBJ1-2; unclear D gene. Germline V gene lookup returns CDR1 SGDLS and CDR2 YYNGEE. The CDR3 is 11 residues long. The V and J ends lost 3 bases and 7 bases respectively, with 7 bases between them. CDR3 sequence (DNA): TGTGCCAGCAGCGGAACGAGTGGCTACACCTTC. Translating gives CASSGTSGYTF.

The chain combines TRBV9 with TRBJ2-7; 8 nucleotides agree with TRBD2. Germline assignment: CDR1 SGDLS and CDR2 YYNGEE. The trim removed 0 bases at V and 1 base at J, leaving 3 bases unmatched. The CDR3 covers 15 residues. CDR3 sequence: CASSVAPGGSYEQYF. In DNA, the CDR3 is TGTGCCAGCAGCGTAGCGCCGGGGGGGTCCTACGAGCAGTACTTC.

The chain has TRBV9 and TRBJ2-7; perhaps TRBD2 as D (6 bases). Trimming stripped 4 bases from V and 6 bases from J, with 14 bases between. Germline values: CDR1 SGDLS, CDR2 YYNGEE. CDR3 length equals 13 residues. CDR3 sequence: CASSPLGGSEQYF. The CDR3 coding sequence is TGTGCCAGCAGCCCCCTGGGGGGTTCCGAGCAGTACTTC.

The V and J genes are TRBV7-2 and TRBJ2-5; 9 nucleotides line up with TRBD2. V shed 1 base and J 5 bases; nucleotides not matched to a gene: 5. The germline CDR1 and CDR2 sequences are SGHTA and FQGNSA. This CDR3 is 15 amino acids long. CDR3: CASSLGGGAIETQYF. The CDR3 nucleotides read TGTGCCAGCAGCTTAGGCGGGGGGGCGATTGAGACCCAGTACTTC.

The CDR3 nucleotides are TGTGCCAGCAGCGAGACCCCTAGGCGCCAAGAGACCCAGTACTTC. It encodes CASSETPRRQETQYF. The rearrangement links TRBV9 to TRBJ2-5; D is uncertain. V was clipped by 3 bases and J by 1 base, with 13 bases between them. This CDR3 is built from 15 residues. Germline CDR1 and CDR2: SGDLS and YYNGEE.

V usage is TRBV28 and J usage is TRBJ1-1; no clear D. This CDR3 has 13 amino acids. The V gene's germline CDR1 is MDHEN and CDR2 SYDVKM. Deletions cut 5 bases from V and 5 bases from J, with 12 bases between. The CDR3 coding sequence is TGTGCCAGCAGTGAGGGCACCGGGACTGAAGCTTTCTTT. Translating gives CASSEGTGTEAFF.